This TCR beta chain appears in the sequencing data of a study of shared clonotypes between healthy human individuals. This CDR3 is built from 11 residues. CDR1 is MNHNY and CDR2 is SVGAGI in the germline V gene (reference sequence). Study-level findings and limits: Clonotypes shared by all four donors outscored non-shared clonotypes in generation probability. Despite large depth, sorted-subset datasets appeared incompletely sequenced. Sampling covered nothing but blood. Tissue TCR repertoires likely differ from those found in blood.

Details on this clone: What it recognizes is unknown.

Terminally differentiated effector memory CD45RA+ cells were left out of the naive CD8 fraction, which was CD45RO-negative and positively selected for CCR7. Original processing notes: Filtering of immunoSEQ junctional sequences could not match full-length read filtering. The data were produced by immunoSEQ multiplex PCR, yet TCRdb's version contains in-frame clones alone and is incomplete. That table is the source of V, J and clone size, and D and trimming were worked out from the DNA. The sample has about 2 million clones; roughly 95% are singletons. The sequence came from a man between 18 and 29 years old in good health. This chain uses TRBV6-6 with TRBJ2-5; D is unclear. The material sequenced was naive CD8+ T cells sorted from blood. The CDR3: CAASSLETQYF. The CDR3 nucleotides are TGTGCTGCCAGCAGTCTAGAGACCCAGTACTTC.